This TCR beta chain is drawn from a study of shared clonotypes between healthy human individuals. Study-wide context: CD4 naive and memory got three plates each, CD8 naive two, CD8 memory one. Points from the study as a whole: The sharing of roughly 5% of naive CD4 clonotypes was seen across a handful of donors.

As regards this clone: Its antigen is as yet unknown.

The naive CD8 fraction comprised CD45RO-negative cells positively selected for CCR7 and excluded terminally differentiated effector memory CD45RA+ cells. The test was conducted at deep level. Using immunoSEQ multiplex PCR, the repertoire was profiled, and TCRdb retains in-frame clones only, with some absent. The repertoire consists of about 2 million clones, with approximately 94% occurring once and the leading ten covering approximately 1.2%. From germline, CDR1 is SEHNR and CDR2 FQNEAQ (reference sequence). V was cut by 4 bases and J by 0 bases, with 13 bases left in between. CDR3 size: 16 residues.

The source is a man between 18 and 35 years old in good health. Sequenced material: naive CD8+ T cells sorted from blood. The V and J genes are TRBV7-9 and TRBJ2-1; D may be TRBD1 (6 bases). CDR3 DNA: TGTGCCAGCAGCTCCACTCAGGGGCCCTCCTACAATGAGCAGTTCTTC. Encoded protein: CASSSTQGPSYNEQFF.